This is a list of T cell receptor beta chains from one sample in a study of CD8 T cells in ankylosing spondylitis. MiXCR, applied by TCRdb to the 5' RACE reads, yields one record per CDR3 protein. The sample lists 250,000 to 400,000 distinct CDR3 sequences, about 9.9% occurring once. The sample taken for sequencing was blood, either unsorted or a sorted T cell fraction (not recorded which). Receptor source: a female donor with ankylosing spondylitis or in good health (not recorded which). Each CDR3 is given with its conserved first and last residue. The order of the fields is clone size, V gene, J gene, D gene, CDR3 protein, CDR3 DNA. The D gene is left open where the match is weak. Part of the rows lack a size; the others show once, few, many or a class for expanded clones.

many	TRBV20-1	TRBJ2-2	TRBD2	CSARVGLAQNTGELFF	TGCAGTGCTAGAGTCGGACTAGCGCAGAACACCGGGGAGCTGTTTTTT
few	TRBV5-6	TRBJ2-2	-	CASSFLHQDTGELFF	TGTGCCAGCAGCTTTCTACATCAGGACACCGGGGAGCTGTTTTTT
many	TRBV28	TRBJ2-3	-	CASKLGASTDTQYF	TGTGCCAGCAAACTCGGAGCTAGCACAGATACGCAGTATTTT
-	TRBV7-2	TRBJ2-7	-	CASSFRAEQYF	TGTGCCAGCAGCTTTAGAGCCGAGCAGTACTTC
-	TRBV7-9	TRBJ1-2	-	CASSPPRRGYGYTF	TGTGCCAGCAGCCCCCCGAGAAGAGGCTATGGCTACACCTTC
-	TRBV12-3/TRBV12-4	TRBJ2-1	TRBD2	CASSTGGPYNEQFF	TGTGCCAGTTCCACGGGGGGTCCCTACAATGAGCAGTTCTTC
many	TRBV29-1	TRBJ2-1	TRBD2	CSVDPAGLYNEQFF	TGCAGCGTCGACCCAGCGGGACTATACAATGAGCAGTTCTTC
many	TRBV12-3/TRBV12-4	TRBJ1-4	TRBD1	CASSPQGAYNEKLFF	TGTGCCAGCAGTCCACAGGGGGCGTATAACGAAAAACTGTTTTTT
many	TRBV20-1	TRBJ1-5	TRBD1	CSASYSTGADQPQHF	TGCAGTGCTAGTTACTCGACAGGGGCAGATCAGCCCCAGCATTTT
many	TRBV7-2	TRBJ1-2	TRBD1	CASASSDRDYTF	TGTGCCAGCGCCTCCTCGGACAGGGACTACACCTTC
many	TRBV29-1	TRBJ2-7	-	CSVGTGRMDEQYF	TGCAGCGTTGGCACAGGGAGAATGGATGAGCAGTACTTC
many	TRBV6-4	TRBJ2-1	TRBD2	CASSDSPTSRTEQFF	TGTGCCAGCAGTGACTCTCCGACTAGCCGCACAGAGCAGTTCTTC
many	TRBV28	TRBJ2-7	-	CASRPRGRVGEQYF	TGTGCCAGCAGACCCCGGGGACGGGTCGGGGAGCAGTACTTC
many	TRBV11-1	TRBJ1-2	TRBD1	CASRMTGVRRGGYTF	TGTGCCAGCAGAATGACAGGGGTGAGACGCGGTGGCTACACCTTC
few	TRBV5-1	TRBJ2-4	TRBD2	CASSFGGGMQNIQYF	TGCGCCAGCAGTTTTGGCGGGGGGATGCAAAACATTCAGTACTTC
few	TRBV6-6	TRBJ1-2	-	CATKSEGSVGYTF	TGTGCCACCAAATCCGAGGGTTCGGTAGGCTACACCTTC
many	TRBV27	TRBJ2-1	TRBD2	CASQRLTSGSYNEQFF	TGTGCCAGCCAACGTCTCACTAGCGGGAGCTACAATGAGCAGTTCTTC
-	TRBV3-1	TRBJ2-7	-	CASSLLIASGEQYF	TGTGCCAGCAGCCTCCTGATAGCCTCAGGCGAGCAGTACTTC
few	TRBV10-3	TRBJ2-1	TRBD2	CAISESSGRITYNEQFF	TGTGCCATCAGTGAGTCTAGCGGGAGGATCACCTACAATGAGCAGTTCTTC
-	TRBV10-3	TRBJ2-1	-	CAISESRSGANEQFF	TGTGCCATCAGTGAGTCGAGGTCGGGAGCCAATGAGCAGTTCTTC
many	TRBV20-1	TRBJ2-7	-	CSATRGVSYEQYF	TGCAGTGCTACGCGGGGCGTCTCCTACGAGCAGTACTTC
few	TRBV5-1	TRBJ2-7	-	CASQPDRNTYEQYF	TGCGCCAGCCAGCCAGATCGCAACACCTACGAGCAGTACTTC
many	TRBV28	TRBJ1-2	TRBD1	CASSSDRVLYGYTF	TGTGCCAGCAGTTCGGACAGGGTACTCTATGGCTACACCTTC
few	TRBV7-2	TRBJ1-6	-	CASSFVPGTLHF	TGTGCCAGCAGCTTTGTTCCGGGGACCCTCCACTTT
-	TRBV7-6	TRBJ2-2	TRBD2	CASSHRLAGGTTGELFF	TGTGCCAGCAGCCACCGACTAGCGGGGGGTACCACCGGGGAGCTGTTTTTT
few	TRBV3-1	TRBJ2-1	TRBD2	CASSPPGGLAGYNEQFF	TGTGCCAGCAGCCCGCCAGGTGGACTAGCGGGCTACAATGAGCAGTTCTTC
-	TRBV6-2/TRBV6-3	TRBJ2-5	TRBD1	CASGQNQETQYF	TGTGCATCGGGACAGAACCAAGAGACCCAGTACTTC